Presented here are 2 T cell receptor beta chains from one specimen sequenced in a study of vaccination effects on CD4 cells after COVID-19. No cognate antigen is known for these TCRs. Before sequencing took place, the ViraFEST assay used viral peptide pools to expand antigen-specific CD4+ T cells. Culture lasted about ten days before CD4+ T cell isolation. Their SARS-CoV-2 infection, verified by PCR, occurred between March and December 2020. Sequenced by immunoSEQ multiplex PCR; TCRdb stores in-frame clones only, minus some. This table holds around 46,000 clones, about three quarters found once. Sequenced material: CD4+ T cells from PBMCs cultured with a peptide pool, taken before COVID-19 vaccination. These receptors were obtained from a human donor who had a prior SARS-CoV-2 infection.

The chain has TRBV5-1 and TRBJ2-1; D perhaps matches TRBD1 (6 bases). CDR1 SGHRS and CDR2 YFSETQ come from the germline V gene. The CDR3 covers 15 residues. Trimming pared 7 bases from V and 0 bases from J, leaving 14 bases between. The CDR3 sequence is CASCPTGPSYNEQFF. The CDR3 DNA is TGCGCCAGCTGCCCGACAGGACCCTCCTACAATGAGCAGTTCTTC.

The CDR3 DNA sequence: TGTGCCAGCAGTTTAGCCGGGACCCTGGGCGAAAAACTGTTTTTT. Translation gives CASSLAGTLGEKLFF. This sequence joins TRBV27 and TRBJ1-4; weak D call: TRBD1 (5 bases). This CDR3 comprises 15 residues. Germline V gene data show CDR1 as MNHEY and CDR2 as SMNVEV (reference sequence). Trimming took off 2 bases at V and 8 bases at J, with 15 bases between the two ends.